This T cell receptor beta chain emerged from a study of blood T cell repertoires in COVID-19. Overall study context: There were acute and convalescent COVID-19 samples, and they came from the United States, Italy and Spain. In each case, the material was cDNA or gDNA derived from T cells, B-cell-depleted T cells, or PBMCs.

Seattle enrolled patients during active infection and tracked them longitudinally. In the original workflow: Reference gene primer amplification yielded estimated nucleated cell counts. Generated by immunoSEQ multiplex PCR, the TCRdb table keeps only in-frame clones and is missing some. For V, J and clone size, that table is used; D and trimming come from the DNA. The sample contains some 500,000 clones, 85% to 90% of which appear only once. From germline, CDR1 is KGHSH and CDR2 LQKENI. The CDR3 length is 15 residues. Trimming removed 5 bases at V and 0 bases at J, with 11 bases between. This chain connects TRBV18 to TRBJ1-3; maybe TRBD1 (6 bases). Sequencing input: peripheral blood. This receptor was obtained from a woman aged 45-65 years with COVID-19, enrolled during active disease. This CDR3 is CASSTRQDSGNTIYF. For the CDR3, the DNA is TGTGCCAGCTCAACTCGACAGGACTCTGGAAACACCATATATTTT.